This TCR beta chain stems from a study of shared clonotypes between healthy human individuals. Findings and caveats of the study: Rarefaction demonstrated incomplete sorted-subset sequencing despite large depth.

In the case of this clone: The antigen is unknown.

Genomic DNA of each subset was evenly split across several immunoSEQ plates. This table comes from immunoSEQ multiplex PCR, and its TCRdb copy is limited to in-frame clones, with some not included. Of some 2,500,000 clones in the sample, 92% were seen once. From germline, CDR1 is SGHTA and CDR2 FQGNSA. The CDR3 sequence is 14 residues long. Trimming left V 7 bases short and J 0 bases short, with 11 bases between. The specimen was naive CD4+ T cells from PBMCs. The subset: CD45RA+ positively selected. This TCR derives from a young man in good health. Some clones in this sample may be carry-over from other donors' samples. The V and J genes are TRBV7-2 and TRBJ2-3; D unclear. This chain's CDR3 is CASTLTRSTDTQYF. In nucleotides, the CDR3 is TGTGCCAGCACCCTAACGAGGAGCACAGATACGCAGTATTTT.